The 27 T cell receptor beta chains reported below all come from one sample, sequenced in a study of blood T cell repertoires in COVID-19. Produced via immunoSEQ multiplex PCR; TCRdb's table is partial and in-frame only. Seen here are around 140,000 clones, 81% observed once, and the top ten hold around 8%. The sequenced sample consisted of peripheral blood. The receptors come from a woman aged 60-75 years with active or convalescent COVID-19.

This chain connects TRBV14 to TRBJ2-2, with a possible D match to TRBD1 (6 bases). Germline V gene data show CDR1 as SGHDN and CDR2 as FVKESK. Trimming took off 3 bases at V and 6 bases at J, with 14 bases between the two ends. The CDR3 extends over 15 amino acids. The CDR3 sequence: CASSQDSTSSGELFF. For the CDR3, the DNA is TGTGCCAGCAGCCAGGACAGCACGTCCTCCGGGGAGCTGTTTTTT.

This chain uses TRBV10-3 with TRBJ1-4; unclear D gene. The germline V gene has CDR1 ENHRY and CDR2 SYGVKD. The CDR3 extends over 13 amino acids. Trimming removed 10 bases from V and 0 bases from J, with 9 bases in between. The CDR3 region has the DNA TGTGCCACCGCCGGTGCAACTAATGAAAAACTGTTTTTT. This sequence encodes CATAGATNEKLFF.

This clone was seen a single time. The chain combines TRBV6-6 with TRBJ2-5; no definite D call. The germline V gene encodes CDR1 MNHNY and CDR2 SVGAGI (reference sequence). The CDR3 loop spans 13 amino acids. V gave up 8 bases and J gave up 2 bases, with 12 bases separating them. DNA of the CDR3: TGTGCCAGCGCAGACTGGATTCAAGAGACCCAGTACTTC. The encoded protein is CASADWIQETQYF.

The genes are TRBV7-8 and TRBJ1-5; the match to TRBD1 covers 8 bases. CDR1 is SGHVS and CDR2 is FQNEAQ in the germline V gene. The J segment lost 4 bases and the V segment lost 3 bases, leaving 5 bases of the junction unmatched. The CDR3 spans 15 residues. Here the CDR3 reads CASSFRTGSNQPQHF. For the CDR3, the DNA is TGTGCCAGCAGCTTCAGGACAGGGAGTAATCAGCCCCAGCATTTT.

The V call is TRBV6-2 or TRBV6-3, the J call TRBJ1-1; weak D call: TRBD1 (6 bases). V gave up 5 bases and J gave up 1 base, with 11 bases separating them. Germline CDR1 reads MNHEY; CDR2 reads SVGEGT. CDR3 length equals 14 residues. DNA for the CDR3: TGTGCCAGCAGTGCGGACAGCCGGAACACTGAAGCTTTCTTT. It is translated as CASSADSRNTEAFF.

CDR3 loop: CASRRQGTGELFF. The CDR3 region has the DNA TGTGCCAGCAGACGACAGGGTACCGGGGAGCTGTTTTTT. This sequence joins TRBV28 and TRBJ2-2; 7 bases are a match to TRBD1. V lost 6 bases to trimming and J lost 5 bases; unmatched junction nucleotides: 3. The CDR3 is 13 residues long. Germline V gives CDR1 MDHEN, CDR2 SYDVKM. The full variable domain, with the rest looked up from reference TRBV28 and TRBJ2-2, is DVKVTQSSRYLVKRTGEKVFLECVQDMDHENMFWYRQDPGLGLRLIYFSYDVKMKEKGDIPEGYSVSREKKERFSLILESASTNQTSMYLCASRRQGTGELFFGEGSRLTVL.

The chain carries TRBV30 and TRBJ1-5, with D hard to call. The germline gives CDR1 GTSNPN, CDR2 SVGIG (reference sequence). The CDR3 runs to 14 residues. The ends were cut back, 3 bases at V and 0 bases at J, with 9 bases in the middle. The CDR3 coding sequence is TGTGCCTGGAGCGAAGAGGTTAGCAATCAGCCCCAGCATTTT. Protein product: CAWSEEVSNQPQHF. Variable domain in full (rest from reference TRBV30 and TRBJ1-5): SQTIHQWPATLVQPVGSPLSLECTVEGTSNPNLYWYRQAAGRGLQLLFYSVGIGQISSEVPQNLSASRPQDRQFILSSKKLLLSDSGFYLCAWSEEVSNQPQHFGDGTRLSIL.

The V call is TRBV28, the J call TRBJ1-5, with TRBD1 matching over 7 bases. The germline gives CDR1 MDHEN, CDR2 SYDVKM. With 6 bases clipped from V and 10 bases from J, the junction kept 6 bases outside the gene matches. CDR3 length equals 12 residues. The CDR3 nucleotides read TGTGCCAGCAGCGACAGGGTTAAACCCCAGCATTTT. Its protein product is CASSDRVKPQHF.

The CDR3 sequence: CASSLAGGLQGNTIYF. The DNA of the CDR3 is TGTGCCAGCAGTCTGGCGGGGGGGTTGCAAGGAAACACCATATATTTT. V is TRBV28 and J is TRBJ1-3, with a possible D match to TRBD1 (5 bases). V lost 5 bases and J 4 bases, leaving 18 bases between the germline ends. Germline-derived CDR1 and CDR2 are MDHEN and SYDVKM. This CDR3 is 16 amino acids long.

The CDR3, as DNA: TGTGCCACCAGCAGAGGATACATGAACACTGAAGCTTTCTTT. Translating it yields CATSRGYMNTEAFF. The rearrangement links TRBV15 to TRBJ1-1; D gene uncertain. Trimming left V 1 base short and J 0 bases short, with 6 bases between. The CDR3 sequence is 14 residues long. The germline CDR1 and CDR2 sequences are LNHNV and YYDKDF (reference sequence).

The rearrangement links TRBV6-6 to TRBJ2-1, with 7 bases identical to TRBD2. This CDR3 region has 15 residues. CDR1 is MNHNY and CDR2 is SVGAGI in the germline V gene (reference sequence). J lost 5 bases, V lost 7 bases, and 11 bases had no gene match. The CDR3 protein is CASNGAGLSNNEQFF. The CDR3 DNA is TGTGCCAGCAACGGGGCGGGACTATCCAACAATGAGCAGTTCTTC.

The chain recombines TRBV11-2 with TRBJ2-3; D unresolved. CDR3 length equals 12 residues. Germline CDR1 reads SGHAT; CDR2 reads FQNNGV. The V end was cut by 2 bases, the J end by 2 bases, with 2 bases between. CDR3 nucleotides: TGTGCCAGCAGCTTATACACAGATACGCAGTATTTT. Its protein product is CASSLYTDTQYF. The full variable domain, completed using reference TRBV11-2 and TRBJ2-3, is EAGVAQSPRYKIIEKRQSVAFWCNPISGHATLYWYQQILGQGPKLLIQFQNNGVVDDSQLPKDRFSAERLKGVDSTLKIQPAKLEDSAVYLCASSLYTDTQYFGPGTRLTVL.

This chain connects TRBV5-1 to TRBJ1-3; 8 bases map to TRBD1. The germline V gene has CDR1 SGHRS and CDR2 YFSETQ. Trimming cost V 7 bases and J 0 bases; bases outside gene matches: 15. This CDR3 has 18 amino acids. CDR3 bases: TGCGCCAGCCATACCGGGACAGGCCCCCGGACCTCTGGAAACACCATATATTTT. It encodes CASHTGTGPRTSGNTIYF.

The chain employs TRBV5-1 and TRBJ1-4, with D possibly matching TRBD1 (5 bases). Germline V gives CDR1 SGHRS, CDR2 YFSETQ. The CDR3 spans 15 residues. Trimming removed 0 bases at V and 6 bases at J, with 12 bases between. The CDR3 nucleotides are TGCGCCAGCAGCTTGGACAGGACAAACCATGAAAAACTGTTTTTT. Its translation: CASSLDRTNHEKLFF. Looking up the rest from reference TRBV5-1 and TRBJ1-4 gives the full variable domain: KAGVTQTPRYLIKTRGQQVTLSCSPISGHRSVSWYQQTPGQGLQFLFEYFSETQRNKGNFPGRFSGRQFSNSRSEMNVSTLELGDSALYLCASSLDRTNHEKLFFGSGTQLSVL.

CDR3 coding DNA: TGTGCCAGTAGTATTCGAGGGGGAGCTTTCTTT. Its translation: CASSIRGGAFF. The chain employs TRBV19 and TRBJ1-1; a weak D match, TRBD1 (6 bases). The CDR3 spans 11 residues. From germline, CDR1 is LNHDA and CDR2 SQIVND (reference sequence). Trimming pared 3 bases from V and 10 bases from J, leaving 9 bases between.

The chain is built from TRBV12-3 or TRBV12-4 and TRBJ1-2; tentatively, D is TRBD1 (5 bases). V lost 9 bases and J lost 0, with 11 bases in between. This CDR3 has 13 residues. CDR3 bases: TGTGCCAGTCAGGACACATCTAACTATGGCTACACCTTC. This encodes CASQDTSNYGYTF.

This chain joins TRBV19 and TRBJ2-7; D ambiguous. CDR3 size: 12 residues. The V gene lost 8 bases and the J gene lost 2 bases, with 10 bases spanning the gap. CDR1 and CDR2 (germline): LNHDA, SQIVND (reference sequence). The CDR3 sequence is CASFSPAYEQYF. In DNA form, the CDR3 reads TGTGCCAGTTTTAGCCCAGCCTACGAGCAGTACTTC.

The chain recombines TRBV28 with TRBJ2-6; D perhaps matches TRBD2 (6 bases). The CDR3 spans 18 residues. The V gene's germline CDR1 is MDHEN and CDR2 SYDVKM. Trimming left V 6 bases short and J 0 bases short, with 18 bases between. CDR3 region: CASSFGGMGLSGANVLTF. CDR3 nucleotide sequence: TGTGCCAGCAGCTTCGGCGGGATGGGGCTCTCTGGGGCCAACGTCCTGACTTTC.

CDR3 DNA: TGTGCCAGCAGCCAAGATCCCAGCGGACGCTATGGCTACACCTTC. It translates to CASSQDPSGRYGYTF. The rearrangement links TRBV3-1 (or the pseudogene TRBV3-2) to TRBJ1-2; D unresolved. Trimming cost V 0 bases and J 4 bases, with 12 bases left between them. The CDR3 extends over 15 amino acids. Germline-derived CDR1 and CDR2 are LGHDT and YNNKEL (reference sequence).

The chain links TRBV4-1 to TRBJ1-4; TRBD1 matches at 8 bases. The CDR3 spans 16 residues. Germline CDR1 and CDR2: MGHRA and YSYEKL. Trimming at V came to 4 bases and at J to 3 bases, leaving 7 bases not matched to a gene. The CDR3: CASSPGQDRANEKLFF. The CDR3 bases are TGCGCCAGCAGCCCGGGACAGGATCGGGCTAATGAAAAACTGTTTTTT.

This clone is a singleton in its sample. V and J are TRBV28 and TRBJ2-7; D is perhaps TRBD2 (6 bases). The V end was cut by 6 bases, the J end by 2 bases, with 11 bases between. CDR3 length: 13 residues. CDR1 MDHEN and CDR2 SYDVKM come from the germline V gene. As DNA, the CDR3 is TGTGCCAGCAGGGGCGGGGTAACCTACGAGCAGTACTTC. It yields the protein CASRGGVTYEQYF.

The chain joins TRBV11-2 to TRBJ1-2, with 8 bases lining up with TRBD1. J gave up 8 bases and V 7 bases, and 9 bases lay outside the gene matches. This CDR3 has 13 residues. Germline V CDR1 and CDR2: SGHAT, FQNNGV. The CDR3 protein is CASTPGGLEGYTF. In DNA, the CDR3 is TGTGCCAGCACCCCAGGGGGCCTGGAGGGCTACACCTTC.

This chain uses TRBV7-9 with TRBJ1-4; D possibly corresponds to TRBD1 (5 bases). Looked up from germline, CDR1 is SEHNR and CDR2 is FQNEAQ (reference sequence). Trimming took 2 bases from V and 3 from J, leaving 13 bases between them. There are 16 residues in the CDR3. The CDR3 region is CASSLRQGGSNEKLFF. The CDR3 DNA reads as TGTGCCAGCAGCTTACGTCAGGGAGGGTCTAATGAAAAACTGTTTTTT.

The rearrangement links TRBV6-1 to TRBJ1-1, with TRBD1 matching 7 bases. Losses at the gene ends were 2 bases for V and 4 bases for J; bases not matched to a gene: 7. Germline loops: CDR1 MNHNS, CDR2 SASEGT. The CDR3 length is 15 residues. The CDR3 sequence: CASSEIRGSVTEAFF. The CDR3 DNA is TGTGCCAGCAGTGAAATCAGGGGGTCGGTCACTGAAGCTTTCTTT.

This chain joins TRBV18 and TRBJ1-2, with 7 bases aligning to TRBD1. J gave up 8 bases and V 3 bases, and 12 bases lay outside the gene matches. This CDR3 has 15 residues. Germline-derived CDR1 and CDR2 are KGHSH and LQKENI. The chain's CDR3 is CASSPNAATGDGYTF. The CDR3 DNA is TGTGCCAGCTCACCCAACGCGGCTACAGGGGACGGCTACACCTTC. The whole variable domain, filled in from reference TRBV18 and TRBJ1-2, reads NAGVMQNPRHLVRRRGQEARLRCSPMKGHSHVYWYRQLPEEGLKFMVYLQKENIIDESGMPKERFSAEFPKEGPSILRIQQVVRGDSAAYFCASSPNAATGDGYTFGSGTRLTVV.

The chain links TRBV7-9 to TRBJ2-1; 7 nucleotides line up with TRBD2. Germline lookup yields CDR1 SEHNR and CDR2 FQNEAQ (reference sequence). The CDR3 is made up of 15 amino acids. V lost 4 bases and J lost 0; bases outside the gene matches: 3. In nucleotides, the CDR3 is TGTGCCAGCAGCTCATGGACTAGCTCCTACAATGAGCAGTTCTTC. Translated, it gives CASSSWTSSYNEQFF.

The chain carries TRBV4-3 and TRBJ2-7; D may be TRBD1 (7 bases). The ends were cut back, 0 bases at V and 4 bases at J, with 16 bases in the middle. The CDR3 has 16 amino acids. Per germline, CDR1 LGHNA and CDR2 YSLEER. CDR3 DNA: TGCGCCAGCAGCCAAGATAACACAGGGGACTCTTACGAGCAGTACTTC. This codes for CASSQDNTGDSYEQYF.